What follows is one TCR beta chain and its context. This clone was seen only a few times. This receptor's antigen is unknown. Gene designations and germline sequences in this entry are those of the mouse. The DNA ends 1 residue before the CDR3 does, and the rest of the CDR3 is filled in from the germline J gene. The data originate from a study of tissue T cells after allogeneic stem cell transplantation (dated by TCRdb to 2021 to 2024). For context, the study as a whole: TCR beta repertoires were profiled across many tissues obtained from research autopsies of patients with and without GVHD, as well as in mouse models of GVHD. The human arm was a prospective observational study without blinding or randomization.

Library preparation was by the immunoSEQ multiplex PCR assay. Adaptive Biotechnologies performed TCRbeta CDR3 sequencing at survey depth and reported CDR3 sequences, V/J genes, productive frequency, and template counts. TCR beta CDR3 regions were amplified from genomic DNA rather than RNA. Regarding the original processing steps: Jensen-Shannon divergence was used to quantify pairwise repertoire overlap between tissues, with a value of 1 indicating complete divergence and a value of 0 indicating identical repertoires. Tissues were clustered by single-linkage agglomerative hierarchical clustering of pairwise JSD values and displayed as dendrograms. All patient samples were analyzed with GLIPH2 using simulation_depth 1000, kmer_min_depth 3 and cdr3_length_cutoff 8, and only groups containing more than two unique CDR3s were kept. In a standardized tissue-overlap score, Jaccard GLIPH-group overlap across patients was extrapolated to a standard repertoire size of 1000 clones. Linear mixed-effect models, with tissue included as a fixed effect and individual included as a random effect, were used to assess associations of diversity with clinical or experimental variables. TCRdb re-hosts the immuneACCESS table, in-frame sequences only. Its copies lack some clones; in the studies checked, an unresolved V gene accounts for under half of them, and the cause for the rest is not known. Clone size and the V and J calls come from that table; the DNA yielded D and trimming. This sample is represented by more than 2,000 clones; about 46% of them were singletons. The biggest ten clones account for about 23% of the sample.

CDR1 is given as SNHLY and CDR2 as FYNGKV, both from the germline V gene (reference sequence). V and J are trimmed by 5 bases and 1 base, and the gene matches miss 5 bases of the junction. Its CDR3 holds 16 amino acids, cysteine through phenylalanine. Of the CDR3's DNA, 45 bases were read; they are in frame from base 1. Here is what the overall study found, with its caveats: Only a few T cell clones appeared in more than one patient, yet motif-based clustering showed tissue-specific repertoire signatures that were shared between patients. The study did not establish which tissue TCRs were alloreactive or antigen-specific, and some clones may have been host cells that persisted. The patient cohort was small and clinically heterogeneous, and sampling depth was acknowledged as a limitation. Within patients, how anatomically similar tissues were was a major factor shaping TCR repertoire composition, regardless of disease or transplant status. In both patients and mice, T cells from blood and spleen picked up only a limited part of the TCR repertoire that was detected in tissues.

This sample's time point label indicates: mouse harvest day 14 after allogeneic transplant. Each mouse graft, delivered by tail vein injection, combined 10^6 splenic CD5+ T cells with 10^7 T-cell-depleted bone marrow cells. A major MHC-mismatch B6 (H2b) into BALB/c (H2d) model was used to model mouse GVHD, and tissues were profiled at day 7 or 14. On day 7 or 14 post-transplant, mouse tissues and retro-orbital blood were harvested with separate sterile tools for each animal, and livers were flushed beforehand. Before genomic DNA isolation with the DNeasy Blood & Tissue Kit, mouse tissues were minced with razor blades in buffered saline.

The V gene is TRBV3 and the J gene is TRBJ2-3, and TRBD2 aligns with 11 junction nucleotides. Material: gut tissue. The clonotype originates from a female BALB/c mouse given C57BL/6 T cells with graft-versus-host disease after an allogeneic hematopoietic cell transplant. CDR3 bases read: TGTGCCAGCAGCCCCGGACTGGGGGGCGGTGCAGAAACGCTGTAT. Its coded protein is CASSPGLGGGAETLY. The full CDR3 reads CASSPGLGGGAETLYF.